Given below is one T cell receptor beta chain in context. There are 15 residues in the CDR3. Trimming shortened V by 3 bases and J by 2 bases, and 11 bases separated the two germline ends. The V gene's germline CDR1 is MGHRA and CDR2 YSYEKL. This sample was included in a study of control samples from healthy donors and cancer patients. Only in-frame clones appear in the TCRdb table, and some are missing; sequencing was by immunoSEQ multiplex PCR. The sample lists 150,000 to 200,000 clones, 92% occurring once. V usage is TRBV4-1 and J usage is TRBJ2-1, with D possibly matching TRBD1 (6 bases). The receptor was derived from a woman in her 30s in good health. Sequenced material: blood. CDR3 amino acids: CASSQAGQPYNEQFF. The DNA of the CDR3 is TGCGCCAGCAGCCAGGCCGGACAGCCCTACAATGAGCAGTTCTTC.